The sequence of this T cell receptor beta chain was determined in a study of cytomegalovirus exposure and HLA in healthy donors. Turning to the study itself: Earlier results showed 117 million unique TCR beta sequences derived from roughly 180 million T cells. Whole-study results and caveats: Reportedly, diagnosis of cytomegalovirus status by the classifier showed high specificity and sensitivity. Presence/absence results assume similar sequencing depth per donor, which may not hold.

In regard to this clone: Antigen specificity is unknown.

V lost 8 bases to trimming and J lost 4 bases, with 12 bases between them. The CDR3 is 13 residues long. CDR1 is MRHNA and CDR2 is SNTAGT in the germline V gene. Vbeta (60) and Jbeta (13) primers were used in the PCR. Per the original data handling: The authors later counted 65 million to 80 million unique TCR beta chains, around 9.9 million of them shared. TCRdb's table, derived via immunoSEQ multiplex PCR, lists solely in-frame clones and lacks some. V, J and clone size were drawn from that table, and D and trimming were deduced from the DNA. Seen in this sample are some 130,000 clones; the ten most common clones hold 1.5% to 2%.

The receptor comes from a man between 18 and 35 years old in good health and CMV-seronegative. The sequenced sample was PBMCs. The V and J genes are TRBV6-4 and TRBJ2-1; no clear D. Written as DNA, the CDR3 is TGTGCCAGCGCTGAGACAAGTTACAATGAGCAGTTCTTC. Translating it yields CASAETSYNEQFF.